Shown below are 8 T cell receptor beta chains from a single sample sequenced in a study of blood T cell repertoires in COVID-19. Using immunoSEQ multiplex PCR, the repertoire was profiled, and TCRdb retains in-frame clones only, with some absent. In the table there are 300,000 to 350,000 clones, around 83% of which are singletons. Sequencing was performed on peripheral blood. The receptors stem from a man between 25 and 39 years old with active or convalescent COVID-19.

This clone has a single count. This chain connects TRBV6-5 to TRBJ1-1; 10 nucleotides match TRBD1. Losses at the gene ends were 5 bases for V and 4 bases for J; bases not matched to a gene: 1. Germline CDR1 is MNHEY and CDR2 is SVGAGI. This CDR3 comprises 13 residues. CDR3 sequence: CASSRTGGTEAFF. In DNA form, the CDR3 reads TGTGCCAGCAGTCGGACAGGGGGCACTGAAGCTTTCTTT.

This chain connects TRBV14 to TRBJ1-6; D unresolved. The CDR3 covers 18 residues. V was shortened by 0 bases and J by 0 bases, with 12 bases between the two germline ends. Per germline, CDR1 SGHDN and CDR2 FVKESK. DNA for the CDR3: TGTGCCAGCAGCCAAGAATTGCGGCTCAGCTCCTATAATTCACCCCTCCACTTT. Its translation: CASSQELRLSSYNSPLHF. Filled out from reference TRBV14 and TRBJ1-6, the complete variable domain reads EAGVTQFPSHSVIEKGQTVTLRCDPISGHDNLYWYRRVMGKEIKFLLHFVKESKQDESGMPNNRFLAERTGGTYSTLKVQPAELEDSGVYFCASSQELRLSSYNSPLHFGNGTRLTVT.

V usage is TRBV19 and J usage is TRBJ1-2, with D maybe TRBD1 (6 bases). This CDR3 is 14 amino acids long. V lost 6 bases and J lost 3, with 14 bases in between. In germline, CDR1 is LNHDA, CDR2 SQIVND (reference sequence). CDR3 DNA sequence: TGTGCCAGTAGCTTGACAGGAGCCTACTATGGCTACACCTTC. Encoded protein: CASSLTGAYYGYTF.

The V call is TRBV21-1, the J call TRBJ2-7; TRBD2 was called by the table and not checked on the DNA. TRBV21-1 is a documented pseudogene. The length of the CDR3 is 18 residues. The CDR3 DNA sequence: TGTGCCAGCAGCAAAGTAGGGGCAGCGGGGAAATCAATGTTCGAGCAGTACTTC. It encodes CASSKVGAAGKSMFEQYF.

As DNA, the CDR3 is TGTGCCAGCAGTCCTTCGACAGGGACAGATACGCAGTATTTT. Its translation: CASSPSTGTDTQYF. The chain carries TRBV28 and TRBJ2-3, with 7 bases identical to TRBD1. There are 14 residues in the CDR3. Germline V gene data show CDR1 as MDHEN and CDR2 as SYDVKM. V dropped 5 bases and J dropped 3; count of bases not matched to a gene: 5.

DNA of the CDR3: TGTGCCAGCAGTTTGACAGGGAGAAGCCATAGCGGGGAGCTGTTTTTT. Its protein is CASSLTGRSHSGELFF. The rearrangement uses TRBV2 and TRBJ2-2, with 7 bases fitting TRBD1. The germline gives CDR1 SNHLY, CDR2 FYNNEI. The CDR3 sequence is 16 residues long. Trimming at V came to 5 bases and at J to 7 bases, leaving 13 bases not matched to a gene.

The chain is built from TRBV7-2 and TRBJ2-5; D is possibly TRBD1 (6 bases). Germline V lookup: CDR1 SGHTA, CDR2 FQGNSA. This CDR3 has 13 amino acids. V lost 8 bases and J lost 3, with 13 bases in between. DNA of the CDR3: TGTGCCAGCCACGGGGACAACGAAGAGACCCAGTACTTC. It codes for CASHGDNEETQYF.

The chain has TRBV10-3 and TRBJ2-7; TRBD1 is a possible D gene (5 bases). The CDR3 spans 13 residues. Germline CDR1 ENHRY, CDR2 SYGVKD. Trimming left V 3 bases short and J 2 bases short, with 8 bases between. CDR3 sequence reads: CAISEGVAYEQYF. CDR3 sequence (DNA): TGTGCCATCAGTGAAGGGGTGGCCTACGAGCAGTACTTC.